This T cell receptor (beta chain) is drawn from a study of blood T cell repertoires in COVID-19. Data came from immunoSEQ multiplex PCR; TCRdb stores just in-frame clones and leaves some out. The sample holds 180,000 or so clones, more than 65% seen once. This clone was counted between two and nine times. Specimen: PBMCs or T cells enriched from blood (not recorded which). This TCR derives from a man aged 35-49 years who had recovered from COVID-19.

CDR3 amino acids: CASSLAPTSKETQYF. The CDR3 nucleotides are TGTGCCAGCAGCTTAGCCCCAACTAGTAAAGAGACCCAGTACTTC. V usage is TRBV7-2 and J usage is TRBJ2-5, with D maybe TRBD2 (5 bases). The CDR3 is 15 amino acids. Germline loops: CDR1 SGHTA, CDR2 FQGNSA. Trimming shortened V by 0 bases and J by 3 bases, and 11 bases separated the two germline ends.